Each of the 5 T cell receptor beta chains below was sequenced from the same sample in a study of CD4 T cells in relation to SARS-CoV-2 and coronaviruses. Before the COVID-19 pandemic, during about 2011-2019, CD4+ T cells were taken from unexposed donors. CD4+ T cells were isolated from the cells after nine to eleven days of culture. The antigens for these receptors are not known. Some clones are missing from TCRdb's copy, which holds only in-frame ones; the method was immunoSEQ multiplex PCR. The sample consists of some 20,000 clones, more than 70% of them appearing once. The sample was CD4+ T cells from PBMCs, cultured in vitro. These receptors all come from a human donor in good health.

V is TRBV3-1 (or the pseudogene TRBV3-2) and J is TRBJ1-3; a weak D match, TRBD1 (6 bases). The CDR3 contains 17 residues. V lost 6 bases and J lost 0, with 18 bases in between. From germline, CDR1 is LGHDT and CDR2 YNNKEL (reference sequence). CDR3 nucleotide sequence: TGTGCCAGCAGACTGACGGACAGATATAGCTCTGGAAACACCATATATTTT. Translated: CASRLTDRYSSGNTIYF.

This clone has a handful of counts. V gene TRBV18 combines with J gene TRBJ2-7; 8 bases line up with TRBD2. Losses at the gene ends were 3 bases for V and 4 bases for J; bases not matched to a gene: 2. Looked up from germline, CDR1 is KGHSH and CDR2 is LQKENI. This CDR3 is 13 amino acids long. CDR3 nucleotides: TGTGCCAGCTCACCCGGGACTAGTTACGAGCAGTACTTC. This codes for CASSPGTSYEQYF.

CDR3 coding DNA: TGTGCCAGCAGCTTGACTAGCGGGAGATTCAATGAGCAGTTCTTC. Translated, it gives CASSLTSGRFNEQFF. The gene calls are TRBV7-2 and TRBJ2-1; TRBD2 aligns across 12 bases. Trimming took 3 bases from V and 6 from J; bases not matched to a gene: 3. The CDR3 totals 15 residues. Germline CDR1 reads SGHTA; CDR2 reads FQGNSA.

This chain uses TRBV18 with TRBJ1-5, with D possibly being TRBD1 (5 bases). V gave up 5 bases and J gave up 3 bases, with 14 bases separating them. The germline gives CDR1 KGHSH, CDR2 LQKENI. The CDR3 loop spans 15 amino acids. The CDR3 loop reads CASSIGERPNQPQHF. CDR3 in DNA: TGTGCCAGCTCAATAGGGGAACGGCCCAATCAGCCCCAGCATTTT.

The V call is TRBV6-5, the J call TRBJ2-2; the match to TRBD2 covers 7 bases. V trimming: 5 bases; J trimming: 5 bases; junction bases outside the gene matches: 8. The germline V gene encodes CDR1 MNHEY and CDR2 SVGAGI. There are 15 residues in the CDR3. The CDR3 here is CASSTRDYETGELFF. The CDR3 region has the DNA TGTGCCAGCAGTACCCGGGACTACGAAACCGGGGAGCTGTTTTTT.